A single sample gave rise to the 30 T cell receptor beta chains below, sequenced in a study of blood T cell repertoires in COVID-19. Sequencing was performed with immunoSEQ multiplex PCR; in TCRdb, only in-frame clones are kept and a portion is missing. The sample has tens of thousands of clones; 65% to 85% are singletons. Material: peripheral blood. The source is a woman of 80 years or more with active or convalescent COVID-19.

This chain uses TRBV18 with TRBJ2-1; 8 bases fit TRBD2. This CDR3 region has 13 residues. Germline-derived CDR1 and CDR2 are KGHSH and LQKENI. Trimming at V came to 4 bases and at J to 15 bases, leaving 11 bases not matched to a gene. The CDR3 loop is CASSREPGLVVFF. CDR3 DNA: TGTGCCAGCTCACGGGAACCGGGACTAGTTGTGTTCTTC.

V gene TRBV9 combines with J gene TRBJ2-1, with 7 positions matching TRBD1. The CDR3 extends over 15 amino acids. V gave up 4 bases and J gave up 4 bases; unmatched junction bases: 8. The germline CDR1 and CDR2 sequences are SGDLS and YYNGEE. In DNA, the CDR3 is TGTGCCAGCAGCCCAACAGGGGCGGAATACAATGAGCAGTTCTTC. It is translated as CASSPTGAEYNEQFF.

The rearrangement links TRBV4-3 to TRBJ2-5; 8 nucleotides line up with TRBD1. The CDR3 covers 16 residues. CDR1 LGHNA and CDR2 YSLEER come from the germline V gene. After removal of 4 bases from V and 4 bases from J, the junction contained 11 bases not matched to a gene. The CDR3 here is CASSPRRQGAGETQYF. CDR3 in DNA: TGCGCCAGCAGCCCCCGTCGGCAGGGGGCTGGAGAGACCCAGTACTTC.

The V and J genes are TRBV5-6 and TRBJ1-4, with D unresolved. V lost 4 bases and J lost 0, with 10 bases in between. The CDR3 is 15 amino acids. Germline V gene lookup returns CDR1 SGHDT and CDR2 YYEEEE. Written as DNA, the CDR3 is TGTGCCAGCAGCCTGACCGGAGCAACTAATGAAAAACTGTTTTTT. As protein: CASSLTGATNEKLFF.

To note about this clone: Distinct nucleotide sequences in the sample also encode this CDR3. The chain recombines TRBV19 with TRBJ1-5; tentatively, D is TRBD1 (6 bases). Trimming stripped 1 base from V and 2 bases from J, with 12 bases between. Germline assignment: CDR1 LNHDA and CDR2 SQIVND (reference sequence). The CDR3 extends over 16 amino acids. In nucleotides, the CDR3 is TGTGCCAGTAGTATAGGGGGTGGGGGCGGCAATCAGCCCCAGCATTTT. It codes for CASSIGGGGGNQPQHF.

This clone was recorded only once. The chain links TRBV29-1 to TRBJ2-7; the D gene is possibly TRBD1 (6 bases). Germline loops: CDR1 SQVTM, CDR2 ANQGSEA. Trimming took 6 bases from V and 0 from J, leaving 24 bases between them. The CDR3 covers 17 residues. The CDR3 bases are TGCAGCGTCGCAGGAGGTTCGGGACACCCGGACTCCTACGAGCAGTACTTC. Its translation: CSVAGGSGHPDSYEQYF.

This clone appeared a single time. The chain carries TRBV7-7 and TRBJ2-5; 12 bases agree with TRBD2. Germline assignment: CDR1 SSHAT and CDR2 FNYEAQ (reference sequence). J gave up 1 base and V 5 bases, and 5 bases lay outside the gene matches. CDR3 length: 16 amino acids. CDR3 bases: TGTGCCAGCAGCCAAGGACTAGCGGGGACCCAAGAGACCCAGTACTTC. Protein sequence: CASSQGLAGTQETQYF.

The chain couples TRBV5-1 to TRBJ1-1; a possible D gene is TRBD1 (6 bases). The V end lost 4 bases, the J end lost 4 bases, and 17 bases lay between the germline ends. The germline V gene has CDR1 SGHRS and CDR2 YFSETQ. CDR3 length: 15 residues. The CDR3 spells CASSRGADQSTEAFF. CDR3 nucleotide sequence: TGCGCCAGCAGCCGGGGGGCGGACCAGAGCACTGAAGCTTTCTTT.

The chain is built from TRBV7-9 and TRBJ2-7, with TRBD2 matching 8 bases. V dropped 5 bases and J dropped 2; count of bases not matched to a gene: 11. Per the germline V gene, CDR1 is SEHNR and CDR2 is FQNEAQ (reference sequence). The CDR3 extends over 16 amino acids. The CDR3 nucleotides read TGTGCCAGCAGCCAAGGCCTAGCGGGTGCAACCTACGAGCAGTACTTC. It yields the protein CASSQGLAGATYEQYF.

This sequence joins TRBV19 and TRBJ1-1; D possibly corresponds to TRBD1 (6 bases). V was clipped by 6 bases and J by 4 bases, with 12 bases between them. The CDR3 runs to 13 residues. Looked up from germline, CDR1 is LNHDA and CDR2 is SQIVND (reference sequence). CDR3 DNA: TGTGCCAGTAGAGCACAGGGCGGCACTGAAGCTTTCTTT. Amino acids: CASRAQGGTEAFF.

This chain links TRBV3-1 (or the pseudogene TRBV3-2) with TRBJ1-2, with D maybe TRBD1 (5 bases). CDR1 is LGHDT and CDR2 is YNNKEL in the germline V gene (reference sequence). CDR3 size: 15 residues. Trimming removed 9 bases at V and 2 bases at J, with 19 bases between. The CDR3 spells CASLGYDAGNYGYTF. DNA for the CDR3: TGTGCCAGTTTGGGGTACGACGCAGGGAACTATGGCTACACCTTC.

This chain joins TRBV6-2 or TRBV6-3 and TRBJ1-5; 8 bases fit TRBD1. Germline V lookup: CDR1 MNHEY, CDR2 SVGEGT. The CDR3 totals 16 residues. V was pared by 4 bases and J by 2 bases, with 7 bases of the junction left unmatched. This CDR3 reads CASSSIQGAGNQPQHF. CDR3 sequence (DNA): TGTGCCAGCAGTTCAATCCAGGGGGCAGGCAATCAGCCCCAGCATTTT.

The DNA for the CDR3 is TGTGCCAGCAGTGACTCCGCTAGCGGGGCGCCAGATACGCAGTATTTT. This encodes CASSDSASGAPDTQYF. The chain joins TRBV6-4 to TRBJ2-3, with 9 bases matching TRBD2. The CDR3 totals 16 residues. From germline, CDR1 is MRHNA and CDR2 SNTAGT. Germline trimming cut 0 bases from V and 4 bases from J; bases unmatched to any gene: 5.

The chain employs TRBV2 and TRBJ1-1, with TRBD1 identical over 7 bases. With 2 bases clipped from V and 8 bases from J, the junction kept 5 bases outside the gene matches. Germline V gene data show CDR1 as SNHLY and CDR2 as FYNNEI. The CDR3 is 13 amino acids. The chain's CDR3 is CASSEFRDSEAFF. CDR3 sequence (DNA): TGTGCCAGCAGTGAATTCCGGGACAGCGAAGCTTTCTTT.

The chain is built from TRBV4-2 and TRBJ2-1; 10 bases align to TRBD2. The germline V gene encodes CDR1 LGHNA and CDR2 YNFKEQ. Losses at the gene ends were 0 bases for V and 1 base for J; bases not matched to a gene: 6. There are 18 residues in the CDR3. CDR3 in DNA: TGTGCCAGCAGCCAAGATTTCAGCGGGGGGGTGTCCTACAATGAGCAGTTCTTC. Protein: CASSQDFSGGVSYNEQFF.

This clone has just a few counts. The chain links TRBV7-9 to TRBJ1-6; TRBD1 might be the D (6 bases). The CDR3 runs 13 residues. Germline CDR1 reads SEHNR; CDR2 reads FQNEAQ (reference sequence). Trimming cost V 4 bases and J 10 bases, with 11 bases left between them. The CDR3 loop is CASSSQGGSPLHF. CDR3 sequence (DNA): TGTGCCAGCAGCTCACAGGGAGGGTCACCCCTCCACTTT.

The rearrangement links TRBV5-4 to TRBJ2-5; 12 bases line up with TRBD1. Per the germline V gene, CDR1 is SGHNT and CDR2 is YYREEE (reference sequence). V shed 3 bases, J shed 5 bases, and the junction held 2 bases outside the gene matches. There are 14 residues in the CDR3. The CDR3: CASSWDRGLETQYF. The CDR3 nucleotides read TGTGCCAGCAGCTGGGACAGGGGGCTGGAGACCCAGTACTTC.

J is TRBJ2-1 and V is TRBV7-9; TRBD1 aligns across 8 bases. The CDR3 is 15 residues long. V lost 4 bases and J lost 5; bases outside the gene matches: 7. CDR1 SEHNR and CDR2 FQNEAQ come from the germline V gene (reference sequence). The CDR3: CASSSDRGWNNEQFF. CDR3 sequence (DNA): TGTGCCAGCAGCTCTGACAGGGGATGGAACAATGAGCAGTTCTTC.

This clone was detected only a few times. The chain couples TRBV11-1 to TRBJ1-2; 9 positions match TRBD1. J lost 4 bases, V lost 4 bases, and 4 bases had no gene match. Germline V gene data show CDR1 as SGHAT and CDR2 as FQDESV (reference sequence). The CDR3 loop spans 14 amino acids. The CDR3, as DNA: TGTGCCAGCAGCTCGGACAGGGGTGGCTATGGCTACACCTTC. This encodes CASSSDRGGYGYTF.

CDR3 coding DNA: TGTGCCAGCAGCTTGGCAGGGACAGGGACGGGCACTGAAGCTTTCTTT. It translates to CASSLAGTGTGTEAFF. This sequence joins TRBV5-6 and TRBJ1-1; TRBD1 matches 9 bases. Germline V CDR1 and CDR2: SGHDT, YYEEEE. This CDR3 has 16 residues. V lost 0 bases to trimming and J lost 4 bases; unmatched junction nucleotides: 7.

J is TRBJ1-3 and V is TRBV11-2, with D tentatively TRBD1 (6 bases). V was cut by 6 bases and J by 2 bases, with 11 bases left in between. This CDR3 has 14 amino acids. From germline, CDR1 is SGHAT and CDR2 FQNNGV. CDR3 region: CASSQQGTGNTIYF. In nucleotides, the CDR3 is TGTGCCAGCAGTCAACAGGGAACTGGAAACACCATATATTTT.

The chain uses TRBV28 and TRBJ1-1, with 7 bases matching TRBD1. Germline V CDR1 and CDR2: MDHEN, SYDVKM. The CDR3 extends over 15 amino acids. Unmatched junction bases numbered 7, after V lost 5 bases and J lost 1 base. In nucleotides, the CDR3 is TGTGCCAGCAGTACCCCTGACAGGGCGAACACTGAAGCTTTCTTT. This codes for CASSTPDRANTEAFF.

This chain uses TRBV7-9 with TRBJ1-1; tentatively, D is TRBD1 (5 bases). The CDR3 spans 16 residues. V was clipped by 0 bases and J by 5 bases, with 16 bases between them. Germline values: CDR1 SEHNR, CDR2 FQNEAQ (reference sequence). CDR3 nucleotides: TGTGCCAGCAGCTTAGCCGGTAGGATGGGGCGGACTGAAGCTTTCTTT. Amino acid sequence: CASSLAGRMGRTEAFF.

This chain uses TRBV4-1 with TRBJ2-7, with 10 positions matching TRBD1. Germline V lookup: CDR1 MGHRA, CDR2 YSYEKL. Unmatched junction bases numbered 7, after V lost 6 bases and J lost 5 bases. The CDR3 sequence is 14 residues long. The CDR3 is CASRKGQGTNEQYF. Written as DNA, the CDR3 is TGCGCCAGCAGGAAGGGACAGGGGACGAACGAGCAGTACTTC.

The chain couples TRBV6-1 to TRBJ1-3, with TRBD1 as a possible D gene (5 bases). The CDR3 has 15 residues. CDR1 is MNHNS, CDR2 SASEGT, per germline. V was clipped by 3 bases and J by 0 bases, with 9 bases between them. This chain's CDR3 is CASSERGISGNTIYF. CDR3 sequence (DNA): TGTGCCAGCAGTGAGCGGGGGATCTCTGGAAACACCATATATTTT.

The chain employs TRBV10-3 and TRBJ1-1, with 7 bases that match TRBD1. The germline CDR1 and CDR2 sequences are ENHRY and SYGVKD. After removal of 3 bases from V and 2 bases from J, the junction contained 6 bases not matched to a gene. This CDR3 is built from 15 residues. This CDR3 is CAISDKTGTNTEAFF. In nucleotides, the CDR3 is TGTGCCATCAGTGACAAGACAGGGACTAACACTGAAGCTTTCTTT.

The chain joins TRBV28 to TRBJ1-4, with D maybe TRBD1 (6 bases). CDR1 is MDHEN and CDR2 is SYDVKM in the germline V gene. This CDR3 comprises 16 residues. Trimming shortened V by 7 bases and J by 7 bases, and 22 bases separated the two germline ends. For the CDR3, the DNA is TGTGCCAGCATCTTACCGGGACCCGACAGGAGTGAAAAACTGTTTTTT. It specifies CASILPGPDRSEKLFF.

This chain uses TRBV28 with TRBJ2-3; D not certain. From germline, CDR1 is MDHEN and CDR2 SYDVKM. V lost 3 bases and J lost 2, with 15 bases in between. The CDR3 totals 16 residues. The chain's CDR3 is CASSFPYLATTDTQYF. The CDR3 nucleotides read TGTGCCAGCAGTTTTCCTTATCTGGCCACCACAGATACGCAGTATTTT.

This chain joins TRBV5-1 and TRBJ2-1; TRBD2 might be the D (7 bases). CDR3 length: 15 amino acids. CDR1 is SGHRS, CDR2 YFSETQ, per germline. Deletions cut 5 bases from V and 7 bases from J, with 19 bases between. DNA for the CDR3: TGCGCCAGCAGTGGGAGGGGGGGCCCGTGGAATGAGCAGTTCTTC. Translation gives CASSGRGGPWNEQFF. Using reference TRBV5-1 and TRBJ2-1 for the parts outside the CDR3, the full variable domain is KAGVTQTPRYLIKTRGQQVTLSCSPISGHRSVSWYQQTPGQGLQFLFEYFSETQRNKGNFPGRFSGRQFSNSRSEMNVSTLELGDSALYLCASSGRGGPWNEQFFGPGTRLTVL.

CDR3 nucleotides: TGTGCCAGCAGTTTATTTACAGCCTCTGGGGCCAACGTCCTGACTTTC. Residues: CASSLFTASGANVLTF. The genes are TRBV27 and TRBJ2-6; D is ambiguous. The CDR3 is 16 amino acids. V lost 1 base to trimming and J lost 0 bases, with 7 bases between them. CDR1 is MNHEY, CDR2 SMNVEV, per germline (reference sequence).